This T cell receptor (beta chain) was recovered during a study of T cell repertoires in cytomegalovirus infection. General observations from the study: Identification of carriers of CMV plus the relevant HLA was achieved through cumulative public TCR beta family frequency.

The V end was cut by 1 base, the J end by 6 bases, with 9 bases between. Germline loops: CDR1 SGHRS, CDR2 YFSETQ. This CDR3 contains 13 residues. TCRdb re-derived calls from the reads in MiXCR, one entry per CDR3 protein. The sample includes more than 650,000 distinct CDR3 sequences, under 40% of them seen just once. Of note for this clonotype: Its target is not known.

This chain links TRBV5-1 with TRBJ2-3; D remains unclear. This receptor was obtained from a human donor in good health (CMV status not recorded). Some clones in this sample may be carry-over from other donors' samples. The sequenced material came from PBMCs. The CDR3 nucleotides are TGCGCCAGCAGCTTGTCCATTTGGGATACGCAGTATTTT. Translation: CASSLSIWDTQYF.